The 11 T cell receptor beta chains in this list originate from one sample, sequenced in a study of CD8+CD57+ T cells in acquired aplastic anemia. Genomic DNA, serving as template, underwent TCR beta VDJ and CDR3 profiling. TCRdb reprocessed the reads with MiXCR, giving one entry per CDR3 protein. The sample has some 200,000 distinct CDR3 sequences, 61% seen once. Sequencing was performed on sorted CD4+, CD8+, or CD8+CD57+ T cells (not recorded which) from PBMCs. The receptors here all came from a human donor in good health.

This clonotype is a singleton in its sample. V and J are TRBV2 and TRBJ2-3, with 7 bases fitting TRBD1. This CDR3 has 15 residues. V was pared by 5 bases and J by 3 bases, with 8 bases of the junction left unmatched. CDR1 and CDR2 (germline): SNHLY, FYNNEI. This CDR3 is CASSRGQQKTDTQYF. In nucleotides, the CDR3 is TGTGCCAGCAGTCGGGGACAGCAAAAAACAGATACGCAGTATTTT.

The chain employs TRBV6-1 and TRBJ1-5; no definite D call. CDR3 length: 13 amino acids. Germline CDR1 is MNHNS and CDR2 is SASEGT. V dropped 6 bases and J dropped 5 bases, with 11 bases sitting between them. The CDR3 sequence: CASSRLEDQPQHF. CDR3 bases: TGTGCCAGCAGCCGGTTGGAAGATCAGCCCCAGCATTTT.

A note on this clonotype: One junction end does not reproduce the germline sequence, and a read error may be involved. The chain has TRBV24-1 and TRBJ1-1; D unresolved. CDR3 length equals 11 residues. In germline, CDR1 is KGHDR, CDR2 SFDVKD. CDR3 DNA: TGTGCTACCAAGGACGGGGCTGAAGCTTTCTTT. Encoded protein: CATKDGAEAFF.

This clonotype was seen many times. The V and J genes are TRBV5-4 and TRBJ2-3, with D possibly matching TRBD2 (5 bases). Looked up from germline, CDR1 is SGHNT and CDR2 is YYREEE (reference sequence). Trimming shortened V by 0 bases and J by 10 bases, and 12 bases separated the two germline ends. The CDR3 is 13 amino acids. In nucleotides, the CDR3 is TGTGCCAGCAGCTTGGGGCCTCCCGGGGCGCAGTATTTT. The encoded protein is CASSLGPPGAQYF.

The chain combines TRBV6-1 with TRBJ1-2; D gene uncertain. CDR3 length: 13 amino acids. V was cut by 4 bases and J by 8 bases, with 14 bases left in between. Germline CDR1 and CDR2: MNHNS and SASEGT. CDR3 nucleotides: TGTGCCAGCAGTGTAAGGGTATCAGAGGGCTACACCTTC. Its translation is CASSVRVSEGYTF.

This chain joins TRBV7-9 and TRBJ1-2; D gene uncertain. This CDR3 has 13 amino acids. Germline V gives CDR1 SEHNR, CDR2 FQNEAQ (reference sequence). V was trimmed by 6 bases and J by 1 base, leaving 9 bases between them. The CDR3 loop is CASSPTFNYGYTF. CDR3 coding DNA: TGTGCCAGCAGTCCTACATTTAACTATGGCTACACCTTC.

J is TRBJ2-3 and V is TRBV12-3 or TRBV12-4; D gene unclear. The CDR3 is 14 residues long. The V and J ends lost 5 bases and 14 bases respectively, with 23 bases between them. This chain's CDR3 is CASSPTSQIFPRYF. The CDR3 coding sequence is TGTGCCAGCAGTCCGACGAGTCAGATCTTTCCTAGGTATTTT.

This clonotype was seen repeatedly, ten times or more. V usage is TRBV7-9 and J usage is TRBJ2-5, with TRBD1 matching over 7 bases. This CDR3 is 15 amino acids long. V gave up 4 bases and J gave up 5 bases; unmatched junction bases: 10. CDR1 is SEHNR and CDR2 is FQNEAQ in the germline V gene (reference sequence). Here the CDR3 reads CASSSYRGAFETQYF. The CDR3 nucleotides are TGTGCCAGCAGCTCCTACAGGGGCGCCTTCGAGACCCAGTACTTC.

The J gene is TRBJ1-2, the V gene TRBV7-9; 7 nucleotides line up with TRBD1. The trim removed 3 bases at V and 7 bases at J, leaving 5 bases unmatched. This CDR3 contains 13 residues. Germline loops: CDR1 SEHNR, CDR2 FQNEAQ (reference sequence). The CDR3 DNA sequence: TGTGCCAGCAGCTTCAGGGACAGCAGTGGCTACACCTTC. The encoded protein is CASSFRDSSGYTF.

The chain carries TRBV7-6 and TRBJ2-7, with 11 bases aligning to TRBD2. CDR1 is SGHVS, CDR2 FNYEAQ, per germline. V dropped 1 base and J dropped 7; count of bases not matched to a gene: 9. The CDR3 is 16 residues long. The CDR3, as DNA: TGTGCCAGCAGCTTAGGGGGTAGCGGGGGGGCCAGGGAGCAGTACTTC. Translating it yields CASSLGGSGGAREQYF.

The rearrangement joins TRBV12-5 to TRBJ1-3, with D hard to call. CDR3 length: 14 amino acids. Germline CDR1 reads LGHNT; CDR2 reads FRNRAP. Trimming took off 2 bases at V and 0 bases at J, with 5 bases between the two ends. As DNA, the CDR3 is TGTGCTAGTGGTTTGATGTACTCTGGAAACACCATATATTTT. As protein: CASGLMYSGNTIYF.